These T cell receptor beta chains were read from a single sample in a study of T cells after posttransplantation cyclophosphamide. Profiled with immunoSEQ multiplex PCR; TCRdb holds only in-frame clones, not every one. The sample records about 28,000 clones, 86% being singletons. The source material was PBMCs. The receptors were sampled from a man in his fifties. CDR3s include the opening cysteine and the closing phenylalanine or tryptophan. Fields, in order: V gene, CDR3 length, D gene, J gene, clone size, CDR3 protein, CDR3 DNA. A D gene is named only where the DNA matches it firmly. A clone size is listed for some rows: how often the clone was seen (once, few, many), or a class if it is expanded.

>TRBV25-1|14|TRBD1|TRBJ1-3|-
CASSAGTVFNTIYF
TGTGCCAGCAGCGCCGGGACAGTATTCAACACCATATATTTT
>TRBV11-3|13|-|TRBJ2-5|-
CASSLNGYETQYF
TGTGCCAGCAGCTTAAACGGGTACGAGACCCAGTACTTC
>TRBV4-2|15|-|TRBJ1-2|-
CASSQVQGNYYGYTF
TGTGCCAGCAGCCAAGTACAGGGAAATTACTATGGCTACACCTTC
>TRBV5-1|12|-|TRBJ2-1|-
CASSLGAGEQFF
TGCGCCAGCAGCTTGGGGGCGGGTGAGCAGTTCTTC
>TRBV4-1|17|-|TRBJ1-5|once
CASSQEGQGRGNQPQHF
TGCGCCAGCAGCCAAGAGGGGCAGGGAAGGGGCAATCAGCCCCAGCATTTT
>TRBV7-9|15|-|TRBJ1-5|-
CAVRDTLFGNQPQHF
TGTGCCGTAAGGGACACCTTGTTTGGAAATCAGCCCCAGCATTTT
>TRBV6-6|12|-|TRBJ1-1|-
CASRAGNTEAFF
TGTGCCAGCAGGGCTGGGAACACTGAAGCTTTCTTT
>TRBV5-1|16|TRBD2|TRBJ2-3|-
CASNRGASGSADTQYF
TGCGCCAGCAACCGGGGGGCTAGCGGGAGTGCAGATACGCAGTATTTT
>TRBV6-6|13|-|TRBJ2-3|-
CASVRRHTDTQYF
TGTGCCAGCGTACGGCGGCACACAGATACGCAGTATTTT
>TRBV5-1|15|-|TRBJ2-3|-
CASSLDGGKGDTQYF
TGCGCCAGCAGCTTGGATGGGGGGAAGGGAGATACGCAGTATTTT
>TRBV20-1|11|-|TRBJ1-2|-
CSAILADGYTF
TGCAGTGCTATCCTGGCCGATGGCTACACCTTC
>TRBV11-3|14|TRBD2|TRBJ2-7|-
CASRATSGSSQQYF
TGTGCCAGCAGAGCTACTAGCGGGAGCAGTCAGCAGTACTTC
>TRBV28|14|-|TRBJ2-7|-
CASSLPGRGYEQYF
TGTGCCAGCAGTTTACCTGGGAGGGGGTACGAGCAGTACTTC
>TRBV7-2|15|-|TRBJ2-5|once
CASSLAPGMKETQYF
TGTGCCAGCAGCTTAGCACCAGGGATGAAAGAGACCCAGTACTTC
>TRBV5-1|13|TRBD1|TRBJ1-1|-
CASSLLGQREAFF
TGCGCCAGCAGCTTGTTGGGACAGAGAGAAGCTTTCTTT
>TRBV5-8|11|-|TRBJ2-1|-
CASSSGFEQFF
TGTGCCAGCAGCTCGGGATTTGAGCAGTTCTTC
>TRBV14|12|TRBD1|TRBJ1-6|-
CASSHRGLALHF
TGTGCCAGCAGCCACAGGGGGTTAGCCCTCCACTTT
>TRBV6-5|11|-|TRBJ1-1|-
CASRANYEAFF
TGTGCCAGCAGGGCTAACTATGAAGCTTTCTTT
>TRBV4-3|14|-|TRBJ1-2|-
CASSQALGGEGYTF
TGCGCCAGCAGCCAAGCTTTAGGAGGGGAGGGCTACACCTTC
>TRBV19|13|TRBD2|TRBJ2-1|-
CASSPAGGGEQFF
TGTGCCAGTAGTCCAGCGGGGGGAGGTGAGCAGTTCTTC
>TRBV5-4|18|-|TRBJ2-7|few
CASSLVPTRTIRGGEQYF
TGTGCCAGCAGCTTGGTCCCGACTCGGACGATACGGGGAGGCGAGCAGTACTTC
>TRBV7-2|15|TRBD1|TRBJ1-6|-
CASSSSTGADSPLHF
TGTGCCAGCAGCTCTTCGACAGGGGCGGATTCCCCCCTCCACTTT
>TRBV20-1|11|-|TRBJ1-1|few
CSASRVTEAFF
TGCAGTGCTAGCCGCGTCACTGAAGCTTTCTTT
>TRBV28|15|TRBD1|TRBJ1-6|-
CASSSRQGARSPLHF
TGTGCCAGCAGTTCACGACAGGGGGCGCGATCACCCCTCCACTTT
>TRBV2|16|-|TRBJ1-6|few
CASLGSSGAGDSPLHF
TGTGCCAGCTTAGGTAGTTCAGGGGCCGGCGATTCACCCCTCCACTTT
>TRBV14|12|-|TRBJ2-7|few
CASSFTMVVQYF
TGTGCCAGCAGCTTCACAATGGTCGTGCAGTACTTC
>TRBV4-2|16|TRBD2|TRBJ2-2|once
CASSQDPGRATGELFF
TGTGCCAGCAGCCAAGATCCCGGGAGGGCGACCGGGGAGCTGTTTTTT
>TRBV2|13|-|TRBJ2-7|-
CATQTAFQEEQYF
TGTGCCACCCAGACAGCCTTTCAAGAAGAGCAGTACTTC
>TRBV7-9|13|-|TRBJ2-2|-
CASSPRTTGELFF
TGTGCCAGCAGCCCGCGGACAACCGGGGAGCTGTTTTTT
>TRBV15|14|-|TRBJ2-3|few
CATSRRGSTDTQYF
TGTGCCACCAGCAGACGGGGAAGCACAGATACGCAGTATTTT
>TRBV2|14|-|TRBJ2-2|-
CASNQDMNTGELFF
TGTGCCAGCAACCAGGATATGAACACCGGGGAGCTGTTTTTT
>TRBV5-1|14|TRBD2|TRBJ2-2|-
CASIGGYHTGELFF
TGCGCCAGCATCGGGGGGTATCACACCGGGGAGCTGTTTTTT